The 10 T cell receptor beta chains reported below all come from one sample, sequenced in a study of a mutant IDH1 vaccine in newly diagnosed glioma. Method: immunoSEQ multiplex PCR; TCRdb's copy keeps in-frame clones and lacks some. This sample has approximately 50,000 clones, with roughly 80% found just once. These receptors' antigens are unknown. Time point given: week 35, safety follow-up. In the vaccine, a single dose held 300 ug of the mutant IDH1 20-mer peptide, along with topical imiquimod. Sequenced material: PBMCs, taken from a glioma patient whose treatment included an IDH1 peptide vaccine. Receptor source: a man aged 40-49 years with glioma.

The CDR3 reads CASSEGGANQPQHF. The CDR3 DNA is TGTGCCAGCAGCGAAGGGGGCGCGAATCAGCCCCAGCATTTT. The chain links TRBV5-4 to TRBJ1-5; 7 positions agree with TRBD1. CDR1 is SGHNT, CDR2 YYREEE, per germline (reference sequence). V lost 4 bases and J lost 4; bases outside the gene matches: 5. This CDR3 is 14 amino acids long.

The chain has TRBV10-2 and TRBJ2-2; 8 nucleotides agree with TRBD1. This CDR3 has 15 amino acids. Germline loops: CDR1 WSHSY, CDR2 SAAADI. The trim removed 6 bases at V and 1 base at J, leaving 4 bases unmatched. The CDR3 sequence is CASRDRARNTGELFF. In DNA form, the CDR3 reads TGCGCCAGCAGGGACAGGGCTCGGAACACCGGGGAGCTGTTTTTT.

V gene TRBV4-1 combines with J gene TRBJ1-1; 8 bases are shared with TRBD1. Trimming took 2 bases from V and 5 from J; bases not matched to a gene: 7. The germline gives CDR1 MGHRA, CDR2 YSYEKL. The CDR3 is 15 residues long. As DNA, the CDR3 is TGCGCCAGCAGCCAACAAGACAGGGGAGAAACTGAAGCTTTCTTT. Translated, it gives CASSQQDRGETEAFF.

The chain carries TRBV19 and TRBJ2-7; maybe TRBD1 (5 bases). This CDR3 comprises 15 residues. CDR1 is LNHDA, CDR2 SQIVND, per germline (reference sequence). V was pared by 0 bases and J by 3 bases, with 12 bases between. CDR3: CASSIEGTGGYEQYF. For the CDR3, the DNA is TGTGCCAGTAGTATAGAGGGCACAGGTGGCTACGAGCAGTACTTC.

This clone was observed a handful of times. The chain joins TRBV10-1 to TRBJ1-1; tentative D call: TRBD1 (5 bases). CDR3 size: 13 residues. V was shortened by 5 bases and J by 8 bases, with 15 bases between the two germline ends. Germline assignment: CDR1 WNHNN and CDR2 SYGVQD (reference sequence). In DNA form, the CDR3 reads TGCGCCAGCAGTTACGACGATGAGGGGGAAGCTTTCTTT. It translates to CASSYDDEGEAFF.

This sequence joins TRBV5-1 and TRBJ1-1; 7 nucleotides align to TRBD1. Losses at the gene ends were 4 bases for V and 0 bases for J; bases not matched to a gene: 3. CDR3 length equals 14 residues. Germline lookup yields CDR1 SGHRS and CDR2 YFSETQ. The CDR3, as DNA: TGCGCCAGCAGCCAGGGACAGATGAACACTGAAGCTTTCTTT. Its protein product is CASSQGQMNTEAFF.

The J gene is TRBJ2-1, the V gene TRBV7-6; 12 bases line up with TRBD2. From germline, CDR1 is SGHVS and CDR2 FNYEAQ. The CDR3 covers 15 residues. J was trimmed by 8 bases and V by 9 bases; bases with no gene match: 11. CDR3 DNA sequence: TGTGCCAGTATGACCCTAGCGGGGGGGCCCTATGAGCAGTTCTTC. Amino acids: CASMTLAGGPYEQFF.

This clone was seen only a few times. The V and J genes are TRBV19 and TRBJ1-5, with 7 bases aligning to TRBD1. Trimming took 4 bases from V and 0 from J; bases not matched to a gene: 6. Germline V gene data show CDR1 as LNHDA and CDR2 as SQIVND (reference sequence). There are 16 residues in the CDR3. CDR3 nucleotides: TGTGCCAGTAGTACGACAGGGACCTATAGCAATCAGCCCCAGCATTTT. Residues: CASSTTGTYSNQPQHF.

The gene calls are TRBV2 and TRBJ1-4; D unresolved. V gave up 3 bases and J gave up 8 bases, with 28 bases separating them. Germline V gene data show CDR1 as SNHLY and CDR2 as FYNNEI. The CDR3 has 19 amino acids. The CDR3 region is CASSEGAGVSSGRLEKLFF. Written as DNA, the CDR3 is TGTGCCAGCAGTGAGGGAGCGGGTGTGTCGTCCGGCCGGTTAGAAAAACTGTTTTTT.

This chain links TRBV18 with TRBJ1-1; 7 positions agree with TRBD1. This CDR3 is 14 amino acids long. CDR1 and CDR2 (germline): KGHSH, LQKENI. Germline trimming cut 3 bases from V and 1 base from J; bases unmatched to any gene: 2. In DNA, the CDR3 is TGTGCCAGCTCACCGGACAGGTGGAACACTGAAGCTTTCTTT. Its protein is CASSPDRWNTEAFF.